This T cell receptor (beta chain) derives from a study of blood T cell repertoires in COVID-19. At the level of the study: Sites in the United States, Italy and Spain provided acute and convalescent COVID-19 samples. Nucleic acid was either cDNA or gDNA, and it came from T cells, B-cell-depleted T cells, or PBMCs.

This CDR3 is 12 amino acids long. The ends were cut back, 8 bases at V and 2 bases at J, with 7 bases in the middle. Original handling: Nucleated cell number was recorded as an estimate derived from reference gene primer amplification. TCRdb's copy holds only in-frame clones and misses some; the assay was immunoSEQ multiplex PCR. V and J calls and clone size are copied from that table; D and trimming were computed from the DNA. Of about 280,000 clones in the sample, approximately 85% were seen once. The sample consisted of peripheral blood. The V and J genes are TRBV12-3 or TRBV12-4 and TRBJ2-4, with D possibly matching TRBD2 (5 bases). The receptor was isolated from a human donor in a cohort sampled during active COVID-19. CDR3 protein: CASGSSKNIQYF. CDR3 nucleotide sequence: TGTGCCAGCGGGAGCTCCAAAAACATTCAGTACTTC.